The text below deals with one T cell receptor beta chain. Its matching antigen is unknown. CDR3 length equals 15 residues. Per the germline V gene, CDR1 is KGHDR and CDR2 is SFDVKD. V was shortened by 11 bases and J by 2 bases, with 19 bases between the two germline ends. This specimen comes from a study of CD8+CD57+ T cells in acquired aplastic anemia. Whole-study results and caveats: Both patients and controls carried the same twenty-nine CD8+ CDR3 sequences. A significant difference in CD8+ Simpson's diversity between patients and controls was not found.

Researchers used genomic DNA as the template to profile TCR beta VDJ and CDR3. TCRdb used MiXCR to reprocess the reads, holding one entry per CDR3 protein. The table shows about 220,000 distinct CDR3 sequences, with roughly 35% occurring only once. The sequencing input was sorted CD4+, CD8+, or CD8+CD57+ T cells (not recorded which) from PBMCs. V gene TRBV24-1 combines with J gene TRBJ2-3; a weak D match, TRBD1 (5 bases). This clonotype was obtained from a human donor in good health, serving as a control. CDR3 region: CASSLVVQDTDTQYF. DNA for the CDR3: TGTGCCAGCAGCTTGGTTGTACAGGACACAGATACGCAGTATTTT.